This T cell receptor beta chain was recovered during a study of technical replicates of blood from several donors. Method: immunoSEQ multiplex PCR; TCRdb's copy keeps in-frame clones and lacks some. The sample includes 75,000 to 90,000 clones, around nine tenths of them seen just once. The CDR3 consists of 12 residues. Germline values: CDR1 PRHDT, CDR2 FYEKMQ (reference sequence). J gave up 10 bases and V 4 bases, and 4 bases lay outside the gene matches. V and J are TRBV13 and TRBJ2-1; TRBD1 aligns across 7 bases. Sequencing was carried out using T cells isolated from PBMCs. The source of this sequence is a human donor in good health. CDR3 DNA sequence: TGTGCCAGCAGCTCTACAGGGGCCGAGCAGTTCTTC. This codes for CASSSTGAEQFF.